A single sample is the source of the 14 T cell receptor beta chains below, sequenced in a study of shared clonotypes between healthy human individuals. TCRdb's copy holds only in-frame clones and misses some; the assay was immunoSEQ multiplex PCR. In the table there are 2 million to 2.5 million clones, roughly 91% of which are singletons. Naive CD8 populations comprised CD45RO-negative cells positively selected for CCR7, excluding terminally differentiated effector memory CD45RA+ cells. The sequencing input was naive CD8+ T cells from PBMCs. The receptors shown here come from a man between 18 and 29 years old in good health. Some clones in this sample may be carry-over from other donors' samples.

CDR3 amino acids: CASTHPGQNTEAFF. The DNA of the CDR3 is TGCGCCAGTACCCATCCGGGACAGAACACTGAAGCTTTCTTT. The chain joins TRBV4-1 to TRBJ1-1; maybe TRBD1 (6 bases). The length of the CDR3 is 14 residues. V was pared by 9 bases and J by 1 base, with 15 bases between. The germline gives CDR1 MGHRA, CDR2 YSYEKL.

V usage is TRBV7-9 and J usage is TRBJ2-6; a possible D gene is TRBD2 (5 bases). CDR1 SEHNR and CDR2 FQNEAQ come from the germline V gene (reference sequence). The germline V and J ends were trimmed by 7 bases and 0 bases, with 13 bases remaining between them. The CDR3 length is 16 residues. Here the CDR3 reads CASNVIGDSGANVLTF. The DNA for the CDR3 is TGTGCCAGCAACGTTATCGGGGACTCTGGGGCCAACGTCCTGACTTTC.

The chain uses TRBV7-9 and TRBJ2-1, with D maybe TRBD2 (6 bases). Looked up from germline, CDR1 is SEHNR and CDR2 is FQNEAQ (reference sequence). This CDR3 contains 11 residues. Trimming took 5 bases from V and 10 from J, leaving 9 bases between them. This CDR3 is CASSQLAEQFF. CDR3 DNA sequence: TGTGCCAGCAGCCAGCTAGCGGAGCAGTTCTTC.

The gene calls are TRBV13 and TRBJ2-7, with 8 positions matching TRBD2. V lost 4 bases and J lost 3; bases outside the gene matches: 5. Germline CDR1 and CDR2: PRHDT and FYEKMQ (reference sequence). This CDR3 is built from 14 residues. CDR3 protein: CASSSGRAVYEQYF. The CDR3 coding sequence is TGTGCCAGCAGCTCCGGGAGGGCCGTCTACGAGCAGTACTTC.

The chain joins TRBV7-2 to TRBJ2-5, with D maybe TRBD2 (5 bases). CDR3 size: 15 residues. Germline V gives CDR1 SGHTA, CDR2 FQGNSA. The germline V and J ends were trimmed by 2 bases and 4 bases, with 14 bases remaining between them. CDR3 in DNA: TGTGCCAGCAGCTTAAGGAGGCTAGTTCGAGAGACCCAGTACTTC. This gives the protein CASSLRRLVRETQYF.

This clone showed up just once. The rearrangement joins TRBV6-5 to TRBJ2-7; D is unresolved. The CDR3 is 16 amino acids. The germline gives CDR1 MNHEY, CDR2 SVGAGI. Trimming cost V 2 bases and J 2 bases, with 16 bases left between them. In DNA, the CDR3 is TGTGCCAGCAGTTACACCATTGAGAGGTCCCCCTACGAGCAGTACTTC. It specifies CASSYTIERSPYEQYF.

This sequence joins TRBV4-1 and TRBJ2-7; tentative D call: TRBD1 (5 bases). V shed 4 bases and J shed 4 bases, with 11 bases lying between them. Per the germline V gene, CDR1 is MGHRA and CDR2 is YSYEKL. The CDR3 totals 13 residues. The CDR3 loop reads CASSLSDTYEQYF. The CDR3, as DNA: TGCGCCAGCAGCCTATCGGACACTTACGAGCAGTACTTC.

The chain combines TRBV11-2 with TRBJ2-7; no clear D. This CDR3 region has 14 residues. V lost 0 bases to trimming and J lost 4 bases, with 10 bases between them. Looked up from germline, CDR1 is SGHAT and CDR2 is FQNNGV. The CDR3 nucleotides are TGTGCCAGCAGCTTAGAGCCAGCTAGGTACGAGCAGTACTTC. This sequence encodes CASSLEPARYEQYF.

In its sample, this clone was seen once. The genes are TRBV19 and TRBJ2-3; possibly TRBD1 for D (5 bases). The CDR3 loop spans 15 amino acids. With 5 bases removed from V and 0 bases from J, the gap between germline ends came to 12 bases. The germline CDR1 and CDR2 sequences are LNHDA and SQIVND (reference sequence). The CDR3 nucleotides read TGTGCCAGTAGTCCGCAGGGTTCTAGCACAGATACGCAGTATTTT. Translation gives CASSPQGSSTDTQYF.

This chain links TRBV7-3 with TRBJ2-1, with D possibly matching TRBD2 (6 bases). This CDR3 comprises 16 residues. Germline CDR1 is SGHTA and CDR2 is FQGTGA. With 0 bases removed from V and 4 bases from J, the gap between germline ends came to 13 bases. In DNA form, the CDR3 reads TGTGCCAGCAGCTTAACAGGAGGGGTTATTTACAATGAGCAGTTCTTC. This translates into CASSLTGGVIYNEQFF.

The chain uses TRBV20-1 and TRBJ2-1, with D possibly TRBD1 on 5 matching bases. The CDR3 length is 11 residues. In germline, CDR1 is DFQATT, CDR2 SNEGSKA (reference sequence). Deletions cut 3 bases from V and 9 bases from J, with 9 bases between. The CDR3 loop is CSASWGGEQFF. CDR3 coding DNA: TGCAGTGCTAGTTGGGGCGGTGAGCAGTTCTTC.

The chain combines TRBV7-2 with TRBJ2-1; D may match TRBD1 or TRBD2 (6 bases each). V was clipped by 4 bases and J by 4 bases, with 17 bases between them. In germline, CDR1 is SGHTA, CDR2 FQGNSA. The CDR3 is 16 amino acids. The CDR3 DNA reads as TGTGCCAGCAGCTCGGGGACTGAGGGGGTTTACAATGAGCAGTTCTTC. Protein sequence: CASSSGTEGVYNEQFF. The whole variable domain, filled in from reference TRBV7-2 and TRBJ2-1, reads GAGVSQSPSNKVTEKGKDVELRCDPISGHTALYWYRQSLGQGLEFLIYFQGNSAPDKSGLPSDRFSAERTGGSVSTLTIQRTQQEDSAVYLCASSSGTEGVYNEQFFGPGTRLTVL.

Turning to this clone: Other DNA sequences from this sample encode an identical CDR3 as well. This chain uses TRBV27 with TRBJ1-5, with 9 nucleotides matching TRBD1. Trimming took 8 bases from V and 1 from J; bases not matched to a gene: 6. The CDR3 runs 15 residues. Per the germline V gene, CDR1 is MNHEY and CDR2 is SMNVEV (reference sequence). In DNA form, the CDR3 reads TGTGCCAGCCGGCCGGGGACAGGGAGCAATCAGCCCCAGCATTTT. Translating it yields CASRPGTGSNQPQHF.

Note on this clone: At the DNA level, this CDR3 is encoded by other sequences in the same sample as well. The chain uses TRBV7-9 and TRBJ2-7, with D possibly being TRBD2 (5 bases). The CDR3 sequence is 13 residues long. Trimming cost V 5 bases and J 0 bases, with 8 bases left between them. Germline V CDR1 and CDR2: SEHNR, FQNEAQ (reference sequence). CDR3 nucleotide sequence: TGTGCCAGCAGCCCACGGGGCTCCTACGAGCAGTACTTC. Amino acid sequence: CASSPRGSYEQYF.